These T cell receptor beta chains were read from a single sample in a study of blood T cells in healthy people across ages. Via MiXCR, TCRdb re-called the 5' RACE reads, giving one row per CDR3 protein. The sample includes around 780,000 distinct CDR3 sequences, more than 50% of them seen just once. The sample comprised blood. The receptors stem from a man aged 40-49 years in good health. Both conserved end residues are part of each CDR3. Each record gives: D gene, J gene, clone size, V gene, CDR3 DNA, CDR3 protein. D genes are given only for firm matches. Clone size, where shown, is once, few, many, or a class for clones that have expanded.

NA,TRBJ1-2,NA,TRBV10-3,TGTGCCATCAGACCTACCCGGGGACAAACCAATCTCAATGGCTACACCTTC,CAIRPTRGQTNLNGYTF
TRBD1,TRBJ1-6,NA,TRBV14,TGTGCCAGCAGCCACAGGGGGAAGAATTCACCCCTCCACTTT,CASSHRGKNSPLHF
NA,TRBJ1-4,NA,TRBV5-1,TGCGCCAGCAGCTACGCAGGAATTGCAACTAATGAAAAACTGTTTTTT,CASSYAGIATNEKLFF
TRBD2,TRBJ2-1,NA,TRBV20-1,TGCAGTGCTTCTAGCGGGAGGGGTGCGTACAATGAGCAGTTCTTC,CSASSGRGAYNEQFF
NA,TRBJ2-7,NA,TRBV21-1,TGTGCCAGCACGGTCGCAGGGCCTCCCTACGAGCAGTACTTC,CASTVAGPPYEQYF
TRBD1,TRBJ1-6,many,TRBV6-1,TGTGCCAGCAGTGAAGCAACCGGACAGGGCAATTCACCCCTCCACTTT,CASSEATGQGNSPLHF
TRBD1,TRBJ2-4,NA,TRBV29-1,TGCAGCGTCGGACAGGGGGAAAACATTCAGTACTTC,CSVGQGENIQYF
TRBD1,TRBJ1-5,few,TRBV7-2,TGTGCCTCTGGGCAGGGGGCAGGTCAGCCCCAGCATTTT,CASGQGAGQPQHF
NA,TRBJ2-5,few,TRBV29-1,TGCAGCGTTGAAGATCTACAGCAAGAGACCCAGTACTTC,CSVEDLQQETQYF
NA,TRBJ2-4,once,TRBV4-1,TGCGCCAGCAGCCAAGACAGGCCAGCCGGGGCGGGGAATGTGGGGTACTTC,CASSQDRPAGAGNVGYF
NA,TRBJ2-7,NA,TRBV7-2,TGTGCCAGCAGCTTAGGTAGTATCCCGTACTTC,CASSLGSIPYF
NA,TRBJ1-5,NA,TRBV29-1,TGCAGCGTTGAAACGGAAAACAATCAGCCCCAGCATTTT,CSVETENNQPQHF
NA,TRBJ2-5,NA,TRBV29-1,TGCAGCGTTGTCGGCGAACGAGAGACCCAGTACTTC,CSVVGERETQYF
TRBD2,TRBJ2-1,NA,TRBV5-1,TGCGCCAGCAGCTTGGGAGCGGGGGGGCCAAAGGGTGAGCAGTTCTTC,CASSLGAGGPKGEQFF
NA,TRBJ2-7,few,TRBV4-1,TGCGCCAGCAGCCAAGATATAGCAGGATCCTACGAGCAGTACTTC,CASSQDIAGSYEQYF
TRBD2,TRBJ2-5,NA,TRBV5-6,TGTGCCAGCAGCTTAGGACTAGCGGGAGCCCAAGGAACAATACAGTACTTC,CASSLGLAGAQGTIQYF
NA,TRBJ2-2,NA,TRBV24-1,TGTGCCACCAGTGATCCACCTGACGGGCAGCGGACCGGGGAGCTGTTTTTT,CATSDPPDGQRTGELFF
NA,TRBJ2-5,NA,TRBV27,TGTGCCAGCAGTTTATCGACTCTCCGCGGGACCCAGTACTTC,CASSLSTLRGTQYF
TRBD2,TRBJ2-3,NA,TRBV5-1,TGCGCCAGCACGACCGGGACTACTAGCACAGATACGCAGTATTTT,CASTTGTTSTDTQYF
NA,TRBJ2-4,few,TRBV25-1,TGTGCCAGCAGTGAAGGTCCCCAAGGCAAAAACATTCAGTACTTC,CASSEGPQGKNIQYF
TRBD1,TRBJ1-1,NA,TRBV20-1,TGCAGTGCTAACTCAGGGGGAGTAACTGAAGCTTTCTTT,CSANSGGVTEAFF
NA,TRBJ2-7,few,TRBV25-1,TGTGCCAGCAGTGAATTTGGTCGCGAGCAGTACTTC,CASSEFGREQYF
NA,TRBJ1-2,NA,TRBV9,TGTGCCAGCAGCGCGACAGGCCTGGGGTATGGCTACACCTTC,CASSATGLGYGYTF
TRBD1,TRBJ2-5,NA,TRBV20-1,TGCAGTGCTAGTATGTTGGCAGGGGGTACGCAAGAGACCCAGTACTTC,CSASMLAGGTQETQYF
NA,TRBJ2-3,once,TRBV6-1,TGTGCCAGCAGTATAAGTGGGGGGAGCACAGATACGCAGTATTTT,CASSISGGSTDTQYF
NA,TRBJ2-7,NA,TRBV21-1,TGTGCCAGCAGTCTCGACAGGGAGGTCGTGACTACCCCCGAGCAGTACTTC,CASSLDREVVTTPEQYF
TRBD2,TRBJ2-5,NA,TRBV20-1,TGCAGTGCTAGCCGGGGGGTCGGCCCCCAAGAGACCCAGTACTTC,CSASRGVGPQETQYF
NA,TRBJ1-1,NA,TRBV3-1,TGTGCCAGCAGCCAAGATTTGGAGGGTATGAACACTGAAGCTTTCTTT,CASSQDLEGMNTEAFF
NA,TRBJ1-4,few,TRBV10-1,TGCGCCAGCAGTCCCAATGTCCACTTCGGAAAACTGTTTTTT,CASSPNVHFGKLFF
TRBD2,TRBJ2-4,few,TRBV4-2,TGTGCCAGCAGCCAAGATTGGACGGGGGGGCCTTCTCTTGGAAACATTCAGTACTTC,CASSQDWTGGPSLGNIQYF
NA,TRBJ1-4,NA,TRBV4-2,TGTGCCAGCAGTCCACAGGGCCGCCGAGCAACTAATGAAAAACTGTTTTTT,CASSPQGRRATNEKLFF
TRBD1,TRBJ2-1,NA,TRBV9,TGTGCCAGCAGCGTAGAAAACAGGGGTATCCGCAATGAGCAGTTCTTC,CASSVENRGIRNEQFF